Listed below are T cell receptor beta chains from one sample, sequenced in a study of shared clonotypes between healthy human individuals. The assay was immunoSEQ multiplex PCR, and TCRdb's table has in-frame clones only and misses some. Of fewer than 400,000 clones in the sample, around 74% are singletons; the top ten hold 10%. Sequenced: memory CD4+ T cells sorted from blood. Receptor source: a man aged 25 to 40 in good health. Both conserved end residues are part of each CDR3. A D gene is named only where the DNA matches it firmly. The size field is filled for only some rows; it gives once, few, many or a size class.

d_gene: .; v_gene: TRBV28; j_gene: TRBJ2-5; abundance: many; CDR3nt: TGTGCCAGCAGTTTAGCCGGGTCCGACGGAGAGACCCAGTACTTC; CDR3aa: CASSLAGSDGETQYF
d_gene: .; v_gene: TRBV7-9; j_gene: TRBJ2-3; abundance: once; CDR3nt: TGTGCCAGCAGCTTAAGTGGGGCGGGGACTAGCACAGATACGCAGTATTTT; CDR3aa: CASSLSGAGTSTDTQYF
d_gene: .; v_gene: TRBV29-1; j_gene: TRBJ2-3; abundance: .; CDR3nt: TGCAGCGTTGAATTAACAGATACGCAGTATTTT; CDR3aa: CSVELTDTQYF
d_gene: TRBD1; v_gene: TRBV15; j_gene: TRBJ1-1; abundance: .; CDR3nt: TGTGCCACCAGCAGCAAGGACAGGGGCAGCACTGAAGCTTTCTTT; CDR3aa: CATSSKDRGSTEAFF
d_gene: .; v_gene: TRBV6-1; j_gene: TRBJ2-7; abundance: .; CDR3nt: TGTGCCAGCGGTGGGGGTTCCCTCTACGAGCAGTACTTC; CDR3aa: CASGGGSLYEQYF
d_gene: .; v_gene: TRBV18; j_gene: TRBJ2-1; abundance: .; CDR3nt: TGTGCCAGCTCACCAAGCCGGACCGGTGAGCAGTTCTTC; CDR3aa: CASSPSRTGEQFF
d_gene: TRBD1; v_gene: TRBV6-6; j_gene: TRBJ2-1; abundance: .; CDR3nt: TGTGCCAGCAGTTACGGACAGGGGCTTGAGCAGTTCTTC; CDR3aa: CASSYGQGLEQFF
d_gene: .; v_gene: TRBV2; j_gene: TRBJ2-2; abundance: .; CDR3nt: TGTGCCAGCAGTGAAGAGGGGATTGGGACCGGGGAGCTGTTTTTT; CDR3aa: CASSEEGIGTGELFF
d_gene: .; v_gene: TRBV25-1; j_gene: TRBJ2-7; abundance: .; CDR3nt: TGTGCCAGCAGTGGGGGACCGACCAGCTCCTACGAGCAGTACTTC; CDR3aa: CASSGGPTSSYEQYF
d_gene: .; v_gene: TRBV7-2; j_gene: TRBJ2-1; abundance: .; CDR3nt: TGTGCCAGCAGCTCCACTTACAATGAGCAGTTCTTC; CDR3aa: CASSSTYNEQFF
d_gene: .; v_gene: TRBV29-1; j_gene: TRBJ1-2; abundance: .; CDR3nt: TGCAGCGTACTAGGGGGTTCGGGAGGCTACACCTTC; CDR3aa: CSVLGGSGGYTF
d_gene: .; v_gene: TRBV5-1; j_gene: TRBJ2-5; abundance: .; CDR3nt: TGCGCCAGCAGCGCCCGACAGGCGGGTCAGGAGACCCAGTACTTC; CDR3aa: CASSARQAGQETQYF
d_gene: .; v_gene: TRBV29-1; j_gene: TRBJ1-2; abundance: .; CDR3nt: TGCAGCGCCGGAGGGGCGGGGTATGGCTACACCTTC; CDR3aa: CSAGGAGYGYTF
d_gene: .; v_gene: TRBV18; j_gene: TRBJ2-1; abundance: .; CDR3nt: TGTGCCAGCTCACCACCGAGCCTGAATGAGCAGTTCTTC; CDR3aa: CASSPPSLNEQFF
d_gene: .; v_gene: TRBV27; j_gene: TRBJ2-2; abundance: .; CDR3nt: TGTGCCAGCAGTTTAGGACGGGGCACCGGGGAGCTGTTTTTT; CDR3aa: CASSLGRGTGELFF
d_gene: TRBD2; v_gene: TRBV5-1; j_gene: TRBJ2-1; abundance: .; CDR3nt: TGCGCCAGCAGCCCAGGGACTAGCGGGGGAAGCTCCTACAATGAGCAGTTCTTC; CDR3aa: CASSPGTSGGSSYNEQFF
d_gene: .; v_gene: TRBV25-1; j_gene: TRBJ2-7; abundance: .; CDR3nt: TGTGCCAGCAGTGCCGGGGTCCGGGAGTACTTC; CDR3aa: CASSAGVREYF
d_gene: .; v_gene: TRBV28; j_gene: TRBJ1-2; abundance: .; CDR3nt: TGTGCCAGCAGTTCCCCTTCCGACAGAATTAACTATGGCTACACCTTC; CDR3aa: CASSSPSDRINYGYTF
d_gene: .; v_gene: TRBV19; j_gene: TRBJ1-2; abundance: .; CDR3nt: TGTGCCAGTACCACACGGGGGAGTGCCCGTAACTATGGCTACACCTTC; CDR3aa: CASTTRGSARNYGYTF
d_gene: .; v_gene: TRBV6-5; j_gene: TRBJ2-7; abundance: few; CDR3nt: TGTGCCAGCAGTTACCCCGACCGCTACGAGCAGTACTTC; CDR3aa: CASSYPDRYEQYF
d_gene: .; v_gene: TRBV9; j_gene: TRBJ1-2; abundance: .; CDR3nt: TGTGCCAGCAGCGCTCAGGGAGGAGGCTACACCTTC; CDR3aa: CASSAQGGGYTF
d_gene: .; v_gene: TRBV5-1; j_gene: TRBJ1-5; abundance: .; CDR3nt: TGCGCCAGCAGCCAAGGGGGGAGCTCCGTGGGGCCCCAGCATTTT; CDR3aa: CASSQGGSSVGPQHF
d_gene: .; v_gene: TRBV5-4; j_gene: TRBJ2-5; abundance: .; CDR3nt: TGTGCCAGCAGCTTGGAAGCGGACGGGACCCAGTACTTC; CDR3aa: CASSLEADGTQYF
d_gene: TRBD1; v_gene: TRBV4-2; j_gene: TRBJ2-5; abundance: many; CDR3nt: TGTGCCAGCAGCCCCCGCACCAGGGGGGAGACCCAGTACTTC; CDR3aa: CASSPRTRGETQYF
d_gene: .; v_gene: TRBV25-1; j_gene: TRBJ1-1; abundance: many; CDR3nt: TGTGCCAGCCGCCCCCCCAAGAACACTGAAGCTTTCTTT; CDR3aa: CASRPPKNTEAFF
d_gene: .; v_gene: TRBV15; j_gene: TRBJ2-1; abundance: .; CDR3nt: TGTGCCACCAGCAGAGATTTAGCGATCAATGAGCAGTTCTTC; CDR3aa: CATSRDLAINEQFF
d_gene: TRBD1; v_gene: TRBV14; j_gene: TRBJ2-7; abundance: once; CDR3nt: TGTGCCAGCAGCCAGGGACAGGGAGGCTACGAGCAGTACTTC; CDR3aa: CASSQGQGGYEQYF
d_gene: .; v_gene: TRBV6-1; j_gene: TRBJ2-7; abundance: .; CDR3nt: TGTGCCAGCAACGGCAGGACTACCTACGAGCAGTACTTC; CDR3aa: CASNGRTTYEQYF
d_gene: .; v_gene: TRBV7-2; j_gene: TRBJ2-5; abundance: .; CDR3nt: TGTGCCAGCAGCTTAAATCGGGGCCGGGAGACCCAGTACTTC; CDR3aa: CASSLNRGRETQYF
d_gene: TRBD1; v_gene: TRBV5-1; j_gene: TRBJ2-5; abundance: .; CDR3nt: TGCGCCAGCAGCTTGGTAGGGGGCGTAGAGACCCAGTACTTC; CDR3aa: CASSLVGGVETQYF
d_gene: .; v_gene: TRBV20-1; j_gene: TRBJ2-3; abundance: few; CDR3nt: TGCAGTGCTCCCCCCACAGATACGCAGTATTTT; CDR3aa: CSAPPTDTQYF
d_gene: .; v_gene: TRBV28; j_gene: TRBJ1-2; abundance: .; CDR3nt: TGTGCCAGCAGATTGTGGGGGGCGTTTGGCTACACCTTC; CDR3aa: CASRLWGAFGYTF
d_gene: .; v_gene: TRBV5-4; j_gene: TRBJ1-1; abundance: .; CDR3nt: TGTGCCAGCAGCTCAACGACAGAGTTGAACACTGAAGCTTTCTTT; CDR3aa: CASSSTTELNTEAFF
d_gene: .; v_gene: TRBV6-1; j_gene: TRBJ2-7; abundance: .; CDR3nt: TGTGCCAGCAGTGTAGGTCCATTATCCTACGAGCAGTACTTC; CDR3aa: CASSVGPLSYEQYF
d_gene: .; v_gene: TRBV29-1; j_gene: TRBJ1-1; abundance: few; CDR3nt: TGCAGCGTAACCCCAGGGAACACTGAAGCTTTCTTT; CDR3aa: CSVTPGNTEAFF
d_gene: .; v_gene: TRBV5-1; j_gene: TRBJ2-1; abundance: once; CDR3nt: TGCGCCAGCAGCTTGAGGGTTACAGGTAATGAGCAGTTCTTC; CDR3aa: CASSLRVTGNEQFF
d_gene: .; v_gene: TRBV29-1; j_gene: TRBJ2-5; abundance: .; CDR3nt: TGCAGCGTTGAATTTTTGGCCCGGCAGACCCAGTACTTC; CDR3aa: CSVEFLARQTQYF
d_gene: .; v_gene: TRBV27; j_gene: TRBJ1-2; abundance: .; CDR3nt: TGTGCCAGCAGGTCCGCAGGGGCCTATGGCTACACCTTC; CDR3aa: CASRSAGAYGYTF
d_gene: .; v_gene: TRBV5-5; j_gene: TRBJ2-1; abundance: .; CDR3nt: TGTGCCAGCAGCACCAGACTCGACCGGATCGCCTACAATGAGCAGTTCTTC; CDR3aa: CASSTRLDRIAYNEQFF
d_gene: .; v_gene: TRBV18; j_gene: TRBJ2-7; abundance: once; CDR3nt: TGTGCCAGCTCGCCGCGCCCGGGAAATTTCTGGCAGTACTTC; CDR3aa: CASSPRPGNFWQYF
d_gene: .; v_gene: TRBV4-2; j_gene: TRBJ2-7; abundance: .; CDR3nt: TGTGCCAGCAGCCCCGGGGACATGAGCTACGAGCAGTACTTC; CDR3aa: CASSPGDMSYEQYF
d_gene: .; v_gene: TRBV6-1; j_gene: TRBJ1-1; abundance: .; CDR3nt: TGTGCCAGCAGTGAACCTGGCAGGGGCACTGAAGCTTTCTTT; CDR3aa: CASSEPGRGTEAFF